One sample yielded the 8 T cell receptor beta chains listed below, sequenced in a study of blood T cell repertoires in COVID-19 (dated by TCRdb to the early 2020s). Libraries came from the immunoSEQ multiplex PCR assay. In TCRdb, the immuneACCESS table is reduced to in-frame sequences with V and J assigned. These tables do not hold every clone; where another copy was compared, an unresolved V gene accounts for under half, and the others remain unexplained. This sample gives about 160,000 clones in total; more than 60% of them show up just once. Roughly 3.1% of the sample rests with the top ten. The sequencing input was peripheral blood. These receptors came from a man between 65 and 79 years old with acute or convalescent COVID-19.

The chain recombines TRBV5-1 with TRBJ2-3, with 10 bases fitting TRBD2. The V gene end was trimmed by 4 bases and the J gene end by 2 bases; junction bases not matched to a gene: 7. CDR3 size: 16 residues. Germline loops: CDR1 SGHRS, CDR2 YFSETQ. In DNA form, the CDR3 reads TGCGCCAGCAGCCCCCGGACTAGCGGCATCACAGATACGCAGTATTTT. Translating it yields CASSPRTSGITDTQYF.

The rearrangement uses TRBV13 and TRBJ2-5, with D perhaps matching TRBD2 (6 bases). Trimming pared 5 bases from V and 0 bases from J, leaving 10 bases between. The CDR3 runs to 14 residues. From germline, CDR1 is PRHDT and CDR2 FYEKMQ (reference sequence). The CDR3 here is CASSKGLYQETQYF. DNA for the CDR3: TGTGCCAGCAGCAAGGGACTGTACCAAGAGACCCAGTACTTC.

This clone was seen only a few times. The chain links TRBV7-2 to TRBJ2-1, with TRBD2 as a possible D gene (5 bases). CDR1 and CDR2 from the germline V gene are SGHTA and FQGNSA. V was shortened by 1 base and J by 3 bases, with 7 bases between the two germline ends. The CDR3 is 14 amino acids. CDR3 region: CASSLGGSYNEQFF. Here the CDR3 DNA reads TGTGCCAGCAGCTTAGGAGGGAGCTACAATGAGCAGTTCTTC.

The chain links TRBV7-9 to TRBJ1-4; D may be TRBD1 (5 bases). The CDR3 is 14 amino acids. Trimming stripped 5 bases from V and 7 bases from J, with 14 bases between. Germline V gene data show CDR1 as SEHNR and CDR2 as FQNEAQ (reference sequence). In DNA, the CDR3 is TGTGCCAGCAGCGGTTGGCAGGGAAGTGAAAAACTGTTTTTT. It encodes CASSGWQGSEKLFF.

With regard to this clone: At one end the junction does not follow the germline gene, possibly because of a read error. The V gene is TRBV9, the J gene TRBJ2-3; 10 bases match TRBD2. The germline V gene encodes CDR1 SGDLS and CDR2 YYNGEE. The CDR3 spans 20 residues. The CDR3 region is CASSVQKSTTSSGSTDTQYF. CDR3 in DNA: TGTGCCAGCAGCGTCCAGAAATCCACTACGTCTAGCGGGAGCACGGATACGCAGTATTTT.

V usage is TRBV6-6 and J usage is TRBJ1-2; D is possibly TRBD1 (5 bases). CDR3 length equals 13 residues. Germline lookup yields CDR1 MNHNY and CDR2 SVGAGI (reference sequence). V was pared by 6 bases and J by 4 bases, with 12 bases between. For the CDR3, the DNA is TGTGCCAGCAGCCAACAGGAGCCCTATGGCTACACCTTC. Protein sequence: CASSQQEPYGYTF.

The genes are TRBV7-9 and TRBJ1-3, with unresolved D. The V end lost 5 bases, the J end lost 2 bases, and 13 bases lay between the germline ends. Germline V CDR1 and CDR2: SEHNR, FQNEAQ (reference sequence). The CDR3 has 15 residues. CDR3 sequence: CASSLGSGAGNTIYF. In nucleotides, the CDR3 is TGTGCCAGCAGCCTGGGGAGCGGGGCTGGAAACACCATATATTTT.

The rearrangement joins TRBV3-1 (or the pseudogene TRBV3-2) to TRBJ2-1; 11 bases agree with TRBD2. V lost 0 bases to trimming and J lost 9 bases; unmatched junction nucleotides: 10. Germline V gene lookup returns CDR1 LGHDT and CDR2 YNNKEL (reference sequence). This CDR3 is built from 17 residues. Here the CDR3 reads CASSQDLAGGLTGEQFF. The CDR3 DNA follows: TGTGCCAGCAGCCAAGATCTAGCGGGAGGACTTACGGGTGAGCAGTTCTTC.